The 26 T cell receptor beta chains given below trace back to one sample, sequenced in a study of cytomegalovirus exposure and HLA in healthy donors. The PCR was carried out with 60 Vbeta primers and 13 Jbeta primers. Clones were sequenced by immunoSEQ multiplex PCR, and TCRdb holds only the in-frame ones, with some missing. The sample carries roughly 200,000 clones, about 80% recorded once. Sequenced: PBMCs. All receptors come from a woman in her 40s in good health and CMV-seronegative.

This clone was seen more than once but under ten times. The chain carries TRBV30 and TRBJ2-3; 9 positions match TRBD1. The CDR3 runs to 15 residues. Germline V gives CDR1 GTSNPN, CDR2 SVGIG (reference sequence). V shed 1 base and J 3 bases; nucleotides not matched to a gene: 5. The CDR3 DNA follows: TGTGCCTGGAGTGGCGGGACAGGGTGGACAGATACGCAGTATTTT. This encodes CAWSGGTGWTDTQYF.

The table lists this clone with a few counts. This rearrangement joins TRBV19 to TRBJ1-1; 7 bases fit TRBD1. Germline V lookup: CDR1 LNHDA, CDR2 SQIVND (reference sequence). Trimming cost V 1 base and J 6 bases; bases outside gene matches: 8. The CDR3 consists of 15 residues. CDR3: CASSIGRGRGAEAFF. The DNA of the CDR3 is TGTGCCAGTAGTATAGGAAGGGGGCGCGGGGCTGAAGCTTTCTTT. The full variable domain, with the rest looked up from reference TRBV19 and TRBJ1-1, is DGGITQSPKYLFRKEGQNVTLSCEQNLNHDAMYWYRQDPGQGLRLIYYSQIVNDFQKGDIAEGYSVSREKKESFPLTVTSAQKNPTAFYLCASSIGRGRGAEAFFGQGTRLTVV.

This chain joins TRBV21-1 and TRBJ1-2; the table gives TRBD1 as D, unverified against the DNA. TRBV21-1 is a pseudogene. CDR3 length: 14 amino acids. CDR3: CASSLRTGNSGYTF. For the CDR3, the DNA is TGTGCCAGCAGCCTTCGGACAGGGAATTCTGGCTACACCTTC.

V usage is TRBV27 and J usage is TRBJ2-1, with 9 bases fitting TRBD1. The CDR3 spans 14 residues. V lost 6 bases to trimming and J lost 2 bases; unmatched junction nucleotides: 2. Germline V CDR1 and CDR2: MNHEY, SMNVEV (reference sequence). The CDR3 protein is CASSWDRAYNEQFF. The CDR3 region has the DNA TGTGCCAGCAGCTGGGACAGGGCCTACAATGAGCAGTTCTTC.

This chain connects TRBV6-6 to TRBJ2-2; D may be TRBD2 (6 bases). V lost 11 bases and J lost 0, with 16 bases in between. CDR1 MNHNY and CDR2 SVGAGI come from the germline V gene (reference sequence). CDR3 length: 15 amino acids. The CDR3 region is CACFGSEPNTGELFF. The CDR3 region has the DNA TGTGCCTGTTTCGGGAGTGAGCCGAACACCGGGGAGCTGTTTTTT.

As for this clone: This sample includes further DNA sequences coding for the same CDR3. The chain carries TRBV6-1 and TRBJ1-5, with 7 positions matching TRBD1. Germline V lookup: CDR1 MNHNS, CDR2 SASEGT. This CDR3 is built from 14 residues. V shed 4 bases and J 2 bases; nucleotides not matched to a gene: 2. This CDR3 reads CASSGTGGNQPQHF. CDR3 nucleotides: TGTGCCAGCAGTGGGACAGGCGGCAATCAGCCCCAGCATTTT.

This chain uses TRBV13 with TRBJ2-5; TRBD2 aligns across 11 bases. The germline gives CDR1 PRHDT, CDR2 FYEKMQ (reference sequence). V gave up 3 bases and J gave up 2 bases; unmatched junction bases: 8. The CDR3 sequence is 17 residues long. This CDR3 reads CASSLGSLAGGQETQYF. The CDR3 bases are TGTGCCAGCAGCTTGGGGTCCCTAGCGGGGGGTCAAGAGACCCAGTACTTC.

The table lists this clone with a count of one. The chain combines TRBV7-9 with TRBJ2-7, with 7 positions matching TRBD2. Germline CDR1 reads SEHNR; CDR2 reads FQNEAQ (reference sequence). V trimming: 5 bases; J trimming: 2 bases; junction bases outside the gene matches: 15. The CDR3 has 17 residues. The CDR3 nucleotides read TGTGCCAGCAGCCCCGAACAGAGGCGGGGGTTGACCTACGAGCAGTACTTC. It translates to CASSPEQRRGLTYEQYF.

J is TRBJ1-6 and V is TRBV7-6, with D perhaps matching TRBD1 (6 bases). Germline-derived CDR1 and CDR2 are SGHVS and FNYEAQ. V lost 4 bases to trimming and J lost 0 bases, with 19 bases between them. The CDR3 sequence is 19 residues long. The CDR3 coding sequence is TGTGCCAGCAGCTCGGAGGGGGGGCTTAAGGTCTCCTATAATTCACCCCTCCACTTT. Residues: CASSSEGGLKVSYNSPLHF.

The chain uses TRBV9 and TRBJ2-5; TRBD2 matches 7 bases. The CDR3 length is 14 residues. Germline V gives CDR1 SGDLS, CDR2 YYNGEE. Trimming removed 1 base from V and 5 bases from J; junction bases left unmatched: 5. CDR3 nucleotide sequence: TGTGCCAGCAGCGTATCGGGGGGTGGGGAGACCCAGTACTTC. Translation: CASSVSGGGETQYF.

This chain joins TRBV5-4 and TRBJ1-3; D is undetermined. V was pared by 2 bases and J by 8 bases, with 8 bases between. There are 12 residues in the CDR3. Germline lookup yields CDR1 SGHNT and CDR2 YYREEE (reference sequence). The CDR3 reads CASSFRRDTIYF. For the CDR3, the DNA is TGTGCCAGCAGCTTTAGACGGGACACCATATATTTT.

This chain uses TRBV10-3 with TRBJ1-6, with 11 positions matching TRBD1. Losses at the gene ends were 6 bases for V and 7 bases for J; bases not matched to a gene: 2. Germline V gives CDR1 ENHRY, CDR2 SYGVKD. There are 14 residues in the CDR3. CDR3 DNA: TGTGCCATCAGCTGGGACAGGGGGAATTCACCCCTCCACTTT. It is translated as CAISWDRGNSPLHF.

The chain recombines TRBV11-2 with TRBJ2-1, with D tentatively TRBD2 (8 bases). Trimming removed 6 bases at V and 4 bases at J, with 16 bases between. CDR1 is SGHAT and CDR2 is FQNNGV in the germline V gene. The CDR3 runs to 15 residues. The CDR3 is CASSRGRGEYNEQFF. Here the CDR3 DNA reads TGTGCCAGCAGTAGGGGGCGGGGGGAGTACAATGAGCAGTTCTTC.

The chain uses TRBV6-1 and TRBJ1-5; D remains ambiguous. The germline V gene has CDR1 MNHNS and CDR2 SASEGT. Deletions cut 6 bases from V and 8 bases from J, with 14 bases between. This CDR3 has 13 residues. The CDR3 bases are TGTGCCAGCAGCCCTAGAACCCGGGAGCCCCAGCATTTT. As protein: CASSPRTREPQHF.

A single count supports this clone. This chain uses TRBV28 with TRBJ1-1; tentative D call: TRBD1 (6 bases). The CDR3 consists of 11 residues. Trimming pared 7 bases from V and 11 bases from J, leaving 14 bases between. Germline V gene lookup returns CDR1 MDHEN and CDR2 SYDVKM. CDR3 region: CASKSDRMAFF. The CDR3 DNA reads TGTGCCAGCAAGAGCGACAGGATGGCTTTCTTT. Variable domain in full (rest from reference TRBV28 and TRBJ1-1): DVKVTQSSRYLVKRTGEKVFLECVQDMDHENMFWYRQDPGLGLRLIYFSYDVKMKEKGDIPEGYSVSREKKERFSLILESASTNQTSMYLCASKSDRMAFFGQGTRLTVV.

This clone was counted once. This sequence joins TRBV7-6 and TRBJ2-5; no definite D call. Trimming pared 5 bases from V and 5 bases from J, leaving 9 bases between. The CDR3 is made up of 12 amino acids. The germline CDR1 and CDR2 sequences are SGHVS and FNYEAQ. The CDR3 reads CASSPSGETQYF. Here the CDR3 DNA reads TGTGCCAGCAGCCCCTCCGGGGAGACCCAGTACTTC.

CDR3 DNA sequence: TGTGCCAGCAGTTTGGAGGGGGCGGGCACCGGGGAGCTGTTTTTT. Translation gives CASSLEGAGTGELFF. The V gene is TRBV6-5, the J gene TRBJ2-2; a possible D gene is TRBD1 (7 bases). V lost 4 bases and J 4 bases, leaving 13 bases between the germline ends. This CDR3 is 15 amino acids long. Looked up from germline, CDR1 is MNHEY and CDR2 is SVGAGI.

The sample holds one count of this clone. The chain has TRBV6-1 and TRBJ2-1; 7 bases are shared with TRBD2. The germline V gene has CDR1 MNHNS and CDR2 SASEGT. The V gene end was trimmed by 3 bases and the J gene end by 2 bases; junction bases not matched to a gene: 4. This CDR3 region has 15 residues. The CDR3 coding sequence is TGTGCCAGCAGTGACGTCGGGGGGACCTACAATGAGCAGTTCTTC. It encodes CASSDVGGTYNEQFF.

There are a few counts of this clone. CDR3 sequence reads: CASSSPDRTYEQYF. The CDR3 DNA is TGTGCCAGCAGTTCCCCGGACAGAACCTACGAGCAGTACTTC. The chain combines TRBV28 with TRBJ2-7, with D perhaps TRBD1 (6 bases). V gave up 4 bases and J gave up 2 bases, with 12 bases separating them. Germline CDR1 is MDHEN and CDR2 is SYDVKM. This CDR3 is built from 14 residues.

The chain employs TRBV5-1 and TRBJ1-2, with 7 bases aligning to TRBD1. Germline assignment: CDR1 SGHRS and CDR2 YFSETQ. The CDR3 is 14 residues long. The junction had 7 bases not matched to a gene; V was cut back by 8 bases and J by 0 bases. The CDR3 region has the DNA TGCGCCAGTAGGACAGGCCAAGCTAACTATGGCTACACCTTC. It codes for CASRTGQANYGYTF.

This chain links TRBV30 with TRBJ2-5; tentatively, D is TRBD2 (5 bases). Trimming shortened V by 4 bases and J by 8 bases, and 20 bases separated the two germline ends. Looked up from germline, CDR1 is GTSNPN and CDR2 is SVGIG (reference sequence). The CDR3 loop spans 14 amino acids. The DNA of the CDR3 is TGTGCCTGGATTAGTACTGCCTTAGGGAGAACCCAGTACTTC. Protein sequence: CAWISTALGRTQYF.

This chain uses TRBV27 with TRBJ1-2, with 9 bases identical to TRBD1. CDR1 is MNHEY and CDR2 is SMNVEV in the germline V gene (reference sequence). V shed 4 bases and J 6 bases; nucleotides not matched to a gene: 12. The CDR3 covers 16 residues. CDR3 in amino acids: CASSSSWTGVENGYTF. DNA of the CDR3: TGTGCCAGCAGTTCTTCCTGGACAGGGGTCGAAAATGGCTACACCTTC.

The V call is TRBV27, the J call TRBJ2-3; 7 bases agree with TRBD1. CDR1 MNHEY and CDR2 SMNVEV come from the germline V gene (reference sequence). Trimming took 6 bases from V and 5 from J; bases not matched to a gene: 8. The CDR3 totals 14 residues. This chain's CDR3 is CASSPTRQGDTQYF. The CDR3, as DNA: TGTGCCAGCAGCCCTACTCGACAGGGAGATACGCAGTATTTT.

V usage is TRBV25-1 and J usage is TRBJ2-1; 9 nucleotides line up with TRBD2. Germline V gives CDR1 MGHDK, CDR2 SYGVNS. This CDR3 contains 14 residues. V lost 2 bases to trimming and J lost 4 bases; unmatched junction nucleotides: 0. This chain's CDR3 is CASSEAGGYNEQFF. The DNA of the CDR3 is TGTGCCAGCAGTGAAGCGGGGGGGTACAATGAGCAGTTCTTC. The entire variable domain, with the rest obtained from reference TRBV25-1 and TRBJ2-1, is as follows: EADIYQTPRYLVIGTGKKITLECSQTMGHDKMYWYQQDPGMELHLIHYSYGVNSTEKGDLSSESTVSRIRTEHFPLTLESARPSHTSQYLCASSEAGGYNEQFFGPGTRLTVL.

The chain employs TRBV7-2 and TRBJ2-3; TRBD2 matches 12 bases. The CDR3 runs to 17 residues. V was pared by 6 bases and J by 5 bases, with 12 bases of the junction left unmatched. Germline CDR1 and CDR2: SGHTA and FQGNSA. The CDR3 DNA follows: TGTGCCAGCAGTCGGAGGACTAGCGGGGTTTTTGAAGATACGCAGTATTTT. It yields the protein CASSRRTSGVFEDTQYF.

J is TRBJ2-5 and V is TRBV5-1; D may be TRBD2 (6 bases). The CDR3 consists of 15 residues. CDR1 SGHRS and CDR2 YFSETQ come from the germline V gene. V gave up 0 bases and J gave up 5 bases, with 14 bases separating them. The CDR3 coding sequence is TGCGCCAGCAGCTTGGCTGGGGACTCTAAGGAGACCCAGTACTTC. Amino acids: CASSLAGDSKETQYF.